This T cell receptor (beta chain) was identified in a study of blood T cell repertoires in COVID-19. V was cut by 3 bases and J by 8 bases, with 17 bases left in between. Germline CDR1 and CDR2: MGHRA and YSYEKL. The length of the CDR3 is 15 residues. TCRdb's table, derived via immunoSEQ multiplex PCR, lists solely in-frame clones and lacks some. The sample shows more than 55,000 clones, 86% of them seen only once. The specimen was peripheral blood. The sequence came from a woman over 75 with acute or convalescent COVID-19. The J gene is TRBJ2-1, the V gene TRBV4-1; tentatively, D is TRBD1 (5 bases). CDR3: CASSHQGVDLHEQFF. The CDR3 region has the DNA TGCGCCAGCAGCCATCAAGGGGTAGACCTCCATGAGCAGTTCTTC.